This T cell receptor beta chain originates from a study of CD8+CD57+ T cells in acquired aplastic anemia. Notes on this clonotype: Its matching antigen is unknown.

Patients selected for sequencing had displayed CD8+CD57+ cell expansion by flow cytometry. Germline CDR1 reads LNHNV; CDR2 reads YYDKDF (reference sequence). The V and J ends lost 3 bases and 15 bases, in that order; junction bases with no gene match: 6. The CDR3 has 12 amino acids. Findings and limits, study-wide: Patients and controls shared some 30 CD8+ CDR3 sequences.

The study profiled TCR beta VDJ and CDR3 using genomic DNA as template. TCRdb independently ran MiXCR on the reads; one entry per CDR3 protein. The sample yields 200,000 to 250,000 distinct CDR3 sequences, less than 75% seen once. Sequencing was carried out using sorted CD4+, CD8+, or CD8+CD57+ T cells (not recorded which) from PBMCs. The sequence derives from a human donor with aplastic anemia. The V call is TRBV15, the J call TRBJ2-1; 9 bases are shared with TRBD2. The CDR3: CATSRGSGGPFF. Written as DNA, the CDR3 is TGTGCCACCAGCAGGGGAAGCGGGGGGCCGTTCTTC.